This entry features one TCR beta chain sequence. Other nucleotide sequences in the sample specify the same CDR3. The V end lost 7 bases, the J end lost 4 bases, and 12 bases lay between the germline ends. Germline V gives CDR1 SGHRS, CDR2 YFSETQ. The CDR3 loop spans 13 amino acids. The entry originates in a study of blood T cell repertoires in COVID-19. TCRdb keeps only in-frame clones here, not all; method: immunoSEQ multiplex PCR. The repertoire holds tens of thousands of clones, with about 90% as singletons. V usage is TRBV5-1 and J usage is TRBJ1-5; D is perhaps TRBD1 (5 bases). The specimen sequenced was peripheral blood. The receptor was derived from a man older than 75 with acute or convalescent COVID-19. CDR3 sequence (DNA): TGCGCCAGCTCTGACGGGGGAAATCAGCCCCAGCATTTT. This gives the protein CASSDGGNQPQHF.